These 8 T cell receptor beta chains came from one sample sequenced in a study of early T cells in non-severe SARS-CoV-2 infection. From the 5' RACE reads, TCRdb called clonotypes with MiXCR, one entry per CDR3 protein. The data contain about 60,000 distinct CDR3 sequences, 12% of them singletons. The specimen sequenced was whole blood. The receptors come from an adult who was a healthcare worker with PCR-confirmed SARS-CoV-2 infection or an uninfected control (not recorded which).

This clonotype turned up a few times. The rearrangement joins TRBV7-6 to TRBJ1-3; 9 bases agree with TRBD1. CDR3 length: 17 amino acids. V was pared by 4 bases and J by 0 bases, with 7 bases of the junction left unmatched. Per germline, CDR1 SGHVS and CDR2 FNYEAQ. This chain's CDR3 is CASSYRTGDPSGNTIYF. CDR3 coding DNA: TGTGCCAGCAGCTACCGGACAGGGGACCCCTCTGGAAACACCATATATTTT.

At least ten counts were recorded for this clonotype. The chain is built from TRBV12-5 and TRBJ1-1, with D uncertain. The ends were cut back, 1 base at V and 0 bases at J, with 6 bases in the middle. The CDR3 has 14 residues. The germline V gene has CDR1 LGHNT and CDR2 FRNRAP. The CDR3 reads CASGLGSVNTEAFF. The CDR3 DNA sequence: TGTGCTAGTGGTTTGGGCTCCGTGAACACTGAAGCTTTCTTT.

This clonotype came up a few times. The genes are TRBV18 and TRBJ2-5, with a possible D match to TRBD1 (5 bases). The length of the CDR3 is 13 residues. Per germline, CDR1 KGHSH and CDR2 LQKENI. Trimming stripped 0 bases from V and 9 bases from J, with 11 bases between. The CDR3 sequence: CASSPPLLGAQYF. CDR3 nucleotide sequence: TGTGCCAGCTCACCACCGCTCCTAGGGGCCCAGTACTTC. Supplemented by reference TRBV18 and TRBJ2-5, the full variable domain reads NAGVMQNPRHLVRRRGQEARLRCSPMKGHSHVYWYRQLPEEGLKFMVYLQKENIIDESGMPKERFSAEFPKEGPSILRIQQVVRGDSAAYFCASSPPLLGAQYFGPGTRLLVL.

This clonotype was observed a handful of times. The chain employs TRBV5-1 and TRBJ2-1, with 10 bases fitting TRBD1. The CDR3 sequence is 13 residues long. Trimming took 1 base from V and 9 from J; bases not matched to a gene: 1. The germline CDR1 and CDR2 sequences are SGHRS and YFSETQ. CDR3 DNA sequence: TGCGCCAGCAGCTTGTGGACAGGGGGTGAGCAGTTCTTC. It specifies CASSLWTGGEQFF.

This clonotype was observed many times. This rearrangement joins TRBV20-1 to TRBJ1-6; 7 bases are a match to TRBD1. The CDR3 runs 13 residues. From germline, CDR1 is DFQATT and CDR2 SNEGSKA (reference sequence). The V and J ends lost 3 bases and 7 bases, in that order; junction bases with no gene match: 3. For the CDR3, the DNA is TGCAGTGCTAGGACGGGACAGAATTCACCCCTCCACTTT. This codes for CSARTGQNSPLHF.

J is TRBJ2-3 and V is TRBV11-2, with D unclear. CDR3 length equals 13 residues. Trimming removed 2 bases from V and 3 bases from J, with 6 bases in between. Germline values: CDR1 SGHAT, CDR2 FQNNGV. The CDR3 is CASSLSPTDTQYF. In DNA, the CDR3 is TGTGCCAGCAGCTTATCCCCGACAGATACGCAGTATTTT.

This clonotype came up many times. This chain joins TRBV19 and TRBJ2-3; 8 bases are a match to TRBD1. The junction had 6 bases not matched to a gene; V was cut back by 5 bases and J by 2 bases. Germline assignment: CDR1 LNHDA and CDR2 SQIVND (reference sequence). This CDR3 region has 15 residues. The CDR3 DNA reads as TGTGCCAGTAGTGTAGGACAGGGCCACACAGATACGCAGTATTTT. Translated: CASSVGQGHTDTQYF.

The genes are TRBV12-3 or TRBV12-4 and TRBJ1-4, with 7 bases matching TRBD1. This CDR3 is 14 amino acids long. V lost 6 bases, J lost 6 bases, and 7 bases stayed unmatched. The CDR3 sequence: CASRPDRDDEKLFF. The CDR3, as DNA: TGTGCCAGCAGACCAGACAGGGACGATGAAAAACTGTTTTTT.